This T cell receptor beta chain was recorded in a study of blood T cell repertoires in COVID-19. Study details: The samples span acute and convalescent COVID-19 from the United States, Italy and Spain.

The germline gives CDR1 MGHRA, CDR2 YSYEKL. This CDR3 region has 17 residues. The junction had 6 bases not matched to a gene; V was cut back by 1 base and J by 0 bases. This study enrolled people aged 18 to 89 from about two dozen US geographic areas. Recovery among Cohort 3 donors was established by two negative PCRs, clearance, or symptom resolution. This table comes from immunoSEQ multiplex PCR, and its TCRdb copy is limited to in-frame clones, with some not included. Counted here are a few hundred thousand clones, 80% to 90% occurring once; the ten biggest clones make up around 1.8%. The J gene is TRBJ1-3, the V gene TRBV4-1; 7 bases agree with TRBD1. The sequencing input was PBMCs or T cells enriched from blood (not recorded which). This TCR was recovered from a woman in her fifties or sixties who had recovered from COVID-19. The CDR3 reads CASSQGQGTHSGNTIYF. In DNA, the CDR3 is TGCGCCAGCAGCCAAGGACAGGGTACCCACTCTGGAAACACCATATATTTT.